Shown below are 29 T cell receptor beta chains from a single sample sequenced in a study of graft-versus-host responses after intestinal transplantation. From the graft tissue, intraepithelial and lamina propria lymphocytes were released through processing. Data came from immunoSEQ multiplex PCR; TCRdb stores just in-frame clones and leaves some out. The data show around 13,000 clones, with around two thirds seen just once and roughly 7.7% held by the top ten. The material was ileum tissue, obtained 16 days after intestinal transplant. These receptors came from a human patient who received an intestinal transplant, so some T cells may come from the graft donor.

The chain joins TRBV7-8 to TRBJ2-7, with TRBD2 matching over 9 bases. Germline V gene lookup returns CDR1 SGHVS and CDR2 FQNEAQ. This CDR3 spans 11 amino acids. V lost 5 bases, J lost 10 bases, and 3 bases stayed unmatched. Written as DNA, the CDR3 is TGTGCCAGCAGCAATAGCGGGGGTCAGTACTTC. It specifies CASSNSGGQYF.

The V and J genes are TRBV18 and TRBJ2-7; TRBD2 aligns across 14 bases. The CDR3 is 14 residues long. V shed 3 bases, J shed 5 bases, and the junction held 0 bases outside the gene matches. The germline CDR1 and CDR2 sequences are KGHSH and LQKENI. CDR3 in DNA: TGTGCCAGCTCACCGGGACTAGCGGGAGACGAGCAGTACTTC. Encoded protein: CASSPGLAGDEQYF.

DNA of the CDR3: TGCGCCAGCAGCCACGGACTAGCGGGGAATGAGCAGTTCTTC. Translation gives CASSHGLAGNEQFF. The V and J genes are TRBV4-1 and TRBJ2-1; 12 bases are shared with TRBD2. CDR3 length equals 14 residues. The V segment lost 3 bases and the J segment 7 bases; nucleotides outside the gene matches: 1. The germline V gene encodes CDR1 MGHRA and CDR2 YSYEKL.

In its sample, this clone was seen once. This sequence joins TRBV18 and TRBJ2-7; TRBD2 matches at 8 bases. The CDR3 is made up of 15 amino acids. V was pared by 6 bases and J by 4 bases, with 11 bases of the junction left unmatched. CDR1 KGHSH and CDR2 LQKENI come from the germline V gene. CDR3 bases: TGTGCCAGCTCCAGGGGACGGCGGGAGGTATACGAGCAGTACTTC. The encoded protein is CASSRGRREVYEQYF.

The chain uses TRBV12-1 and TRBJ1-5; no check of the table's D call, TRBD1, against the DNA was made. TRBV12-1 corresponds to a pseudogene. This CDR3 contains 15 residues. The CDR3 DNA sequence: TGTGCCAGCAGCGAGAAGGACAGAGGGAATCAGCCCCAGCATTTT. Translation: CASSEKDRGNQPQHF.

The CDR3 nucleotides are TGTGCCAGCAGCTTGGCAGGGGGCTCCTACGAGCAGTACTTC. This sequence encodes CASSLAGGSYEQYF. V usage is TRBV5-5 and J usage is TRBJ2-7; 7 bases align to TRBD1. V dropped 0 bases and J dropped 0; count of bases not matched to a gene: 0. Germline CDR1 and CDR2: SGHKS and YYEKEE (reference sequence). The CDR3 is 14 residues long.

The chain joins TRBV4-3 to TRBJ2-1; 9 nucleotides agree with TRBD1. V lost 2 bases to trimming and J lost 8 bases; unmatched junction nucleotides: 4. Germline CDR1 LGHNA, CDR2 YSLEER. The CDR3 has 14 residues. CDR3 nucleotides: TGCGCCAGCAGCCAAACAGGGGGCTTAGATGAGCAGTTCTTC. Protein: CASSQTGGLDEQFF.

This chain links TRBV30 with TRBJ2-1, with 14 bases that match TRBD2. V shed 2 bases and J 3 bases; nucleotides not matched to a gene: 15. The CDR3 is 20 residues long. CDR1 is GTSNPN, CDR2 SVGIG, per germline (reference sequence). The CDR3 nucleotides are TGTGCCTGGAGTAGTGTTCGGGGGACTAGCGGGAGTTCGGTCTACAATGAGCAGTTCTTC. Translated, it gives CAWSSVRGTSGSSVYNEQFF.

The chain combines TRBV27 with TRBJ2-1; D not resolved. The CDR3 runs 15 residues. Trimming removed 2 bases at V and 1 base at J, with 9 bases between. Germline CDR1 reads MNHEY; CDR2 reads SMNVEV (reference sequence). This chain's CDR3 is CASSLGQFSYNEQFF. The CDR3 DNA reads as TGTGCCAGCAGTTTAGGCCAGTTTTCCTACAATGAGCAGTTCTTC.

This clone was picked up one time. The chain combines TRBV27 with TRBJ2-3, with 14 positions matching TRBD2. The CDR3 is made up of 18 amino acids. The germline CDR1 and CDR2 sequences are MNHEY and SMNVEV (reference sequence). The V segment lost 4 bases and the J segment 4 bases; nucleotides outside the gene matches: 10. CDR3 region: CASSSRLAGGLIPDTQYF. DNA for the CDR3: TGTGCCAGCAGTTCCCGACTAGCGGGAGGGCTAATTCCAGATACGCAGTATTTT.

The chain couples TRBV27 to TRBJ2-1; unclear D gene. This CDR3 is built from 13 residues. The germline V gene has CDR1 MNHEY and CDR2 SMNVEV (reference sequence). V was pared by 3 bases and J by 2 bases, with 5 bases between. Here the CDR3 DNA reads TGTGCCAGCAGTTTTGGGCCCTACAATGAGCAGTTCTTC. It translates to CASSFGPYNEQFF.

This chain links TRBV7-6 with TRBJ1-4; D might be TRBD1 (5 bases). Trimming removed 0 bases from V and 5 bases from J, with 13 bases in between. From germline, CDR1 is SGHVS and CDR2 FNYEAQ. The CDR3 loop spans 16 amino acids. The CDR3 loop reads CASSLAAGHRNEKLFF. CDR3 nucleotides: TGTGCCAGCAGCTTAGCCGCTGGACACCGAAATGAAAAACTGTTTTTT.

The CDR3 nucleotides are TGTGCCAGCAGCCCAGGGAGGGGAGGCTCCTACAATGAGCAGTTCTTC. The encoded protein is CASSPGRGGSYNEQFF. The chain links TRBV9 to TRBJ2-1; 7 nucleotides align to TRBD2. Germline CDR1 reads SGDLS; CDR2 reads YYNGEE. This CDR3 contains 16 residues. V gave up 4 bases and J gave up 0 bases; unmatched junction bases: 7.

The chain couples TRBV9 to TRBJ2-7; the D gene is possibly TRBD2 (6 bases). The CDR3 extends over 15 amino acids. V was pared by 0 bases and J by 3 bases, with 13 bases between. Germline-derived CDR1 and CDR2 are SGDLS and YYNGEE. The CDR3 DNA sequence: TGTGCCAGCAGCGTAGGGGCCGGGAGTGGCTACGAGCAGTACTTC. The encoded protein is CASSVGAGSGYEQYF.

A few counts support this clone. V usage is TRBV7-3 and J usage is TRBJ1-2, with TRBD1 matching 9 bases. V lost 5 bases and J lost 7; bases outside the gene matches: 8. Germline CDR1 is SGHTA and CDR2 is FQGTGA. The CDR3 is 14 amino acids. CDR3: CASSPGQGIAGYTF. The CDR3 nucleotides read TGTGCCAGCAGCCCCGGACAGGGGATAGCTGGCTACACCTTC.

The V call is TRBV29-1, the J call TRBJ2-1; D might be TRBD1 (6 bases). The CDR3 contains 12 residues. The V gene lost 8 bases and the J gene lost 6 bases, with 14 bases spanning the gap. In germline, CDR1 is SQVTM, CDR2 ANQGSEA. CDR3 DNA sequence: TGCAGCCCTACGCGGACAGTCAATGAGCAGTTCTTC. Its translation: CSPTRTVNEQFF.

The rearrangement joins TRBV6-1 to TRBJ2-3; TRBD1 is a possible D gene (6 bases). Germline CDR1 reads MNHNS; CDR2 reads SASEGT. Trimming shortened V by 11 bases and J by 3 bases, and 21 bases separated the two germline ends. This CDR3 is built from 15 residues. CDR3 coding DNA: TGTGCCGTCAGCCAGGGGCCTATCTTAACAGATACGCAGTATTTT. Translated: CAVSQGPILTDTQYF.

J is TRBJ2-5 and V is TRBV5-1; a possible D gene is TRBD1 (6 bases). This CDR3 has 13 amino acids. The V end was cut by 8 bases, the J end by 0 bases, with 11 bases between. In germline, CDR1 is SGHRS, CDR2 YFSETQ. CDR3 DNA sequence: TGCGCCAGTAGCCGGGACAACCAAGAGACCCAGTACTTC. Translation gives CASSRDNQETQYF.

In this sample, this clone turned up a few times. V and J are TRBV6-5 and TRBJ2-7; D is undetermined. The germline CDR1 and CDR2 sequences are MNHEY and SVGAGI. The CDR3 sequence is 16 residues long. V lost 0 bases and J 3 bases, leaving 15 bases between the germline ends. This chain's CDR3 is CASSYSSEVPFYEQYF. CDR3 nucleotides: TGTGCCAGCAGTTACTCGAGTGAGGTCCCTTTCTACGAGCAGTACTTC.

The DNA for the CDR3 is TGTGCCAGCAGTGCCCTTGAGGCCATCTCCTACAATGAGCAGTTCTTC. This codes for CASSALEAISYNEQFF. This chain links TRBV6-1 with TRBJ2-1; D is unclear. The CDR3 loop spans 16 amino acids. Germline V gene data show CDR1 as MNHNS and CDR2 as SASEGT. Trimming removed 4 bases at V and 0 bases at J, with 13 bases between.

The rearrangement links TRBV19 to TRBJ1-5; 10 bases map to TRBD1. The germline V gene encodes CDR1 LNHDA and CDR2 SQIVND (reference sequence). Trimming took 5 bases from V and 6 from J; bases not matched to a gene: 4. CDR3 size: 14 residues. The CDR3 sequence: CASSETGGVQPQHF. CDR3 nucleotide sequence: TGTGCCAGTAGTGAGACAGGGGGCGTTCAGCCCCAGCATTTT.

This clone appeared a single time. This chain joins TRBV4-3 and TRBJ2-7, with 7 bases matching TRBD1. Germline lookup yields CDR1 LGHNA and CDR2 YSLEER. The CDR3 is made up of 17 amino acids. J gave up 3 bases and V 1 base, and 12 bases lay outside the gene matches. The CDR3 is CASSQGTPGQALYEQYF. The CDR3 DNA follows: TGCGCCAGCAGCCAAGGAACTCCCGGACAGGCGCTCTACGAGCAGTACTTC.

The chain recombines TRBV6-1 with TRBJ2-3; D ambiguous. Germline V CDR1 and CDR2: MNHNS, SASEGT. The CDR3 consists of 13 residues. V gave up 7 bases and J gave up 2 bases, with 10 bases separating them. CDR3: CASKARVTDTQYF. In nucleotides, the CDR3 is TGTGCCAGCAAGGCCCGGGTCACAGATACGCAGTATTTT.

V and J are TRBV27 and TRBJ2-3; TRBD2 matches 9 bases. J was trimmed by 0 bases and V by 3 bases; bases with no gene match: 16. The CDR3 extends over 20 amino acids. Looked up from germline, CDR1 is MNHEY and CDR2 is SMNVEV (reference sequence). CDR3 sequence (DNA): TGTGCCAGCAGTTTCCAAGGGGTTGTTAGCGGGAGTCCCAGCACAGATACGCAGTATTTT. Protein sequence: CASSFQGVVSGSPSTDTQYF.

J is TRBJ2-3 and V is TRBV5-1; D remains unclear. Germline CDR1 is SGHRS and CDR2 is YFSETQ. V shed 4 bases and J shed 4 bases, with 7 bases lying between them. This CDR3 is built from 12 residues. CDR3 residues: CASSTAADTQYF. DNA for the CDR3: TGCGCCAGCAGCACAGCCGCAGATACGCAGTATTTT.

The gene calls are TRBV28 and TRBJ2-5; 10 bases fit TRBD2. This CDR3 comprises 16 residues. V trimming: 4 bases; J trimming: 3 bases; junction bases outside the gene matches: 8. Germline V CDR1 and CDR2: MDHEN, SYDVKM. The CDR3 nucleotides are TGTGCCAGCAGTTACCCCCTCGGACTAGCGGAAGAGACCCAGTACTTC. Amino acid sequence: CASSYPLGLAEETQYF. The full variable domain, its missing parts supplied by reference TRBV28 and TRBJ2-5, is DVKVTQSSRYLVKRTGEKVFLECVQDMDHENMFWYRQDPGLGLRLIYFSYDVKMKEKGDIPEGYSVSREKKERFSLILESASTNQTSMYLCASSYPLGLAEETQYFGPGTRLLVL.

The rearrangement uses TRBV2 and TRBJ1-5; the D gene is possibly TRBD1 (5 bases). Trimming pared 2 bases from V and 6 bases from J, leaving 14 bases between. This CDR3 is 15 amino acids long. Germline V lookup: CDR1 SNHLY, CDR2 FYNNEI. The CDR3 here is CASSEFQGESQPQHF. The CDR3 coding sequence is TGTGCCAGCAGTGAATTTCAGGGCGAGAGTCAGCCCCAGCATTTT.

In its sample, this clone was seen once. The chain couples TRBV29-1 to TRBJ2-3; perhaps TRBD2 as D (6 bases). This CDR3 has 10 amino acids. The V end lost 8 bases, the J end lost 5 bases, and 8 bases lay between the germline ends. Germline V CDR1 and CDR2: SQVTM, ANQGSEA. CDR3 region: CSMGGDTQYF. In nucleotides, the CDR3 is TGCAGCATGGGGGGAGATACGCAGTATTTT.

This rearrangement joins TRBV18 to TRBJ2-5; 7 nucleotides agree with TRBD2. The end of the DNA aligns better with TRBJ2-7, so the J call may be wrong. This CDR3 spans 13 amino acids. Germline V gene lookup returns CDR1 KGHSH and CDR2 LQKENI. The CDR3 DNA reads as TGTGCCAGCTCCCTAGCGGACTCCTACGAGCAGTACTTC. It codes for CASSLADSYEQYF.